This T cell receptor beta chain was sequenced during a study of siplizumab effects on memory and regulatory T cells. The assay was immunoSEQ multiplex PCR, and TCRdb's table has in-frame clones only and misses some. Here the sample spans roughly 100,000 clones, about 90% being singletons. Trimming stripped 4 bases from V and 0 bases from J, with 16 bases between. There are 16 residues in the CDR3. Germline V lookup: CDR1 SGHTS, CDR2 YDEGEE. This clonotype originated in a human donor in good health. Sequenced material: non-Treg CD4+ T cells sorted from blood. The chain recombines TRBV5-8 with TRBJ1-1, with a weak D call TRBD1 (5 bases). The CDR3 sequence: CASSPALRGVNTEAFF. CDR3 in DNA: TGTGCCAGCAGCCCCGCCCTCCGAGGGGTGAACACTGAAGCTTTCTTT.